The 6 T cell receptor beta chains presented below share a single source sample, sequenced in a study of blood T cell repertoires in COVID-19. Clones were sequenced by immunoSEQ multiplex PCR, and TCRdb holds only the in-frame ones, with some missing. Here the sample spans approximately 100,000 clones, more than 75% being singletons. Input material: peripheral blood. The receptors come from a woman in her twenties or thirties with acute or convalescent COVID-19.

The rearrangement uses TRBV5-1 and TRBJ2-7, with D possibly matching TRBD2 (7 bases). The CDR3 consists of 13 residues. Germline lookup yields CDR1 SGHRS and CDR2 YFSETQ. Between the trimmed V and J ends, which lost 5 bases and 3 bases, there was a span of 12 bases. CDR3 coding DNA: TGCGCCAGCAGAGAGGGGGAGGGCTACGAGCAGTACTTC. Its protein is CASREGEGYEQYF. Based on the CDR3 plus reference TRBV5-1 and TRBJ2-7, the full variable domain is KAGVTQTPRYLIKTRGQQVTLSCSPISGHRSVSWYQQTPGQGLQFLFEYFSETQRNKGNFPGRFSGRQFSNSRSEMNVSTLELGDSALYLCASREGEGYEQYFGPGTRLTVT.

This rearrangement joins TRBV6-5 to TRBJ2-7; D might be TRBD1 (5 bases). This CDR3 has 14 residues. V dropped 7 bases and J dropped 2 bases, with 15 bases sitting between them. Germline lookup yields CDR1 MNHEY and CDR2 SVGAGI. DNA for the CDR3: TGTGCCAGCATGATTGGTACAGGTCCCTACGAGCAGTACTTC. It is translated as CASMIGTGPYEQYF.

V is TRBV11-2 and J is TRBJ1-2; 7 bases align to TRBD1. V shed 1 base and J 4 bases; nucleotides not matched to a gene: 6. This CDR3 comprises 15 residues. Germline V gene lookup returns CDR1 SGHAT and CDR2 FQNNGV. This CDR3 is CASSLGQGPLYGYTF. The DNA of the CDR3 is TGTGCCAGCAGCTTAGGACAGGGACCACTCTATGGCTACACCTTC.

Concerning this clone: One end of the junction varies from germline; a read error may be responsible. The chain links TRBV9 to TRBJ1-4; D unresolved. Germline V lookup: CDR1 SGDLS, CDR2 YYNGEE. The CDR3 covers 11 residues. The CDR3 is CASSRNEKLFF. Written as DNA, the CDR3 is TGTGCCAGCAGCCGTAATGAGAAACTGTTTTTT.

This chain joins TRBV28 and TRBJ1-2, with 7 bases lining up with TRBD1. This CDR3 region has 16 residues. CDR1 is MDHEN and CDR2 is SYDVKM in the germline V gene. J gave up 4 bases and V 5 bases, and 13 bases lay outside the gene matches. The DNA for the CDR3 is TGTGCCAGCAGTCCCTTCCCCACAGGGGCGTTCTATGGCTACACCTTC. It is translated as CASSPFPTGAFYGYTF.

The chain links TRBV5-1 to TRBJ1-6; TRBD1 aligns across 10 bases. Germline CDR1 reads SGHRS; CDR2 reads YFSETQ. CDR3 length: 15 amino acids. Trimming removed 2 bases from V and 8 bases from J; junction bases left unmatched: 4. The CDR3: CASSFTGTGDSPLHF. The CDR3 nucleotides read TGCGCCAGCAGCTTCACCGGGACAGGGGATTCACCCCTCCACTTT.